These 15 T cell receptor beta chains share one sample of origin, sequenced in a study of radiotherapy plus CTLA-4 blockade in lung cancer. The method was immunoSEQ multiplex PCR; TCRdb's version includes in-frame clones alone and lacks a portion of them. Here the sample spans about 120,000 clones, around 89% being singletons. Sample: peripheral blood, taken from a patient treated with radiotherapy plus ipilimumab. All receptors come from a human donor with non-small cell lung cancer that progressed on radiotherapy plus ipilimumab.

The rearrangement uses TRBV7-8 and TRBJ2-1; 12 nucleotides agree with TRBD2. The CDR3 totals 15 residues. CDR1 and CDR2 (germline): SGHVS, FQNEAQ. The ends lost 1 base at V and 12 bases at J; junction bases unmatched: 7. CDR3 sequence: CASSLDLAGGLGQFF. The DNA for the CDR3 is TGTGCCAGCAGCTTAGACCTAGCGGGAGGGCTTGGGCAGTTCTTC. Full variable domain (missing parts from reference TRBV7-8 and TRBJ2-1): GAGVSQSPRYKVAKRGQDVALRCDPISGHVSLFWYQQALGQGPEFLTYFQNEAQLDKSGLPSDRFFAERPEGSVSTLKIQRTQQEDSAVYLCASSLDLAGGLGQFFGPGTRLTVL.

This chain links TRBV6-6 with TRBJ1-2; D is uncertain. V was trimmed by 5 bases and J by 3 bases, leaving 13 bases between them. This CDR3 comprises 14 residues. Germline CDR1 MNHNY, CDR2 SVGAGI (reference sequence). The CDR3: CASSGPQRHYGYTF. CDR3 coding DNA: TGTGCCAGCAGTGGACCCCAGCGCCACTATGGCTACACCTTC.

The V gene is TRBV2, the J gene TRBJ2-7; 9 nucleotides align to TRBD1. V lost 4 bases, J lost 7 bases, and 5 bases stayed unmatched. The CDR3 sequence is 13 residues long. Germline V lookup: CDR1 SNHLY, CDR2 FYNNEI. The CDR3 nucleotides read TGTGCCAGCAGTGCGGACAGGGGTGGTGAGCAGTACTTC. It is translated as CASSADRGGEQYF.

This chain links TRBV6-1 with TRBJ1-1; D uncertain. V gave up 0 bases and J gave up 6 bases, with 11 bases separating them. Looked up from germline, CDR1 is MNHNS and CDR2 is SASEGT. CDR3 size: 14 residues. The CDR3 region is CASSEAQGASEAFF. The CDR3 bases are TGTGCCAGCAGTGAAGCCCAAGGAGCCTCTGAAGCTTTCTTT.

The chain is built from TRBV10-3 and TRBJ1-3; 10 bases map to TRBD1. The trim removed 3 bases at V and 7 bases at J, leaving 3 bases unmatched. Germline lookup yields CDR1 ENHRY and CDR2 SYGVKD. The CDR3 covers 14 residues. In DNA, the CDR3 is TGTGCCATCAGTGATGACAGGGGGCACAACACCATATATTTT. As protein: CAISDDRGHNTIYF.

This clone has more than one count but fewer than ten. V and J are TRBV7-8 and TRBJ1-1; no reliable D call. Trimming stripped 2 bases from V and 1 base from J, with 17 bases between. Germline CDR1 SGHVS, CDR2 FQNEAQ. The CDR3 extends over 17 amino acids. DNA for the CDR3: TGTGCCAGCAGCTTAACCCCTCGGGGATCGTCGAACACTGAAGCTTTCTTT. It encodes CASSLTPRGSSNTEAFF.

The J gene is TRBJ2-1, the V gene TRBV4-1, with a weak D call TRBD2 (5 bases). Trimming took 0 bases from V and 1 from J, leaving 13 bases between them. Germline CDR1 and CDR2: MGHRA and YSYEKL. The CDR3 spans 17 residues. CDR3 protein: CASSQDYRERSYNEQFF. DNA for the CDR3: TGCGCCAGCAGCCAAGATTACCGGGAACGGTCCTACAATGAGCAGTTCTTC.

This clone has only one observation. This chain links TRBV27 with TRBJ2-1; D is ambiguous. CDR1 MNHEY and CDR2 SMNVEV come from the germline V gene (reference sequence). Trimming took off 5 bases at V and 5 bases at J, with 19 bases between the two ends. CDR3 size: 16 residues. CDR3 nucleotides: TGTGCCAGCAGTCCCCGAAGAGTAATCTTAAACAATGAGCAGTTCTTC. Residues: CASSPRRVILNNEQFF.

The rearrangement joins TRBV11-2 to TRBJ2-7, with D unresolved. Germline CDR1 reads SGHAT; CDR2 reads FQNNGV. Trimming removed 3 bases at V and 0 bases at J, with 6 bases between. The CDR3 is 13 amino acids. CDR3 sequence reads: CASSFVASYEQYF. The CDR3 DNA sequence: TGTGCCAGCAGCTTCGTGGCCTCCTACGAGCAGTACTTC. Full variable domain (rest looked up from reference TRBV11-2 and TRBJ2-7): EAGVAQSPRYKIIEKRQSVAFWCNPISGHATLYWYQQILGQGPKLLIQFQNNGVVDDSQLPKDRFSAERLKGVDSTLKIQPAKLEDSAVYLCASSFVASYEQYFGPGTRLTVT.

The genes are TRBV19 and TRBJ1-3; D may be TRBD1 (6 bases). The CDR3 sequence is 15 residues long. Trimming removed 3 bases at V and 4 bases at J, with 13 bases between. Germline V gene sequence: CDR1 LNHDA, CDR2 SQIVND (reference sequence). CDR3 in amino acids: CASSMGGVAGNTIYF. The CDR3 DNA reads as TGTGCCAGTAGTATGGGGGGCGTAGCGGGAAACACCATATATTTT.

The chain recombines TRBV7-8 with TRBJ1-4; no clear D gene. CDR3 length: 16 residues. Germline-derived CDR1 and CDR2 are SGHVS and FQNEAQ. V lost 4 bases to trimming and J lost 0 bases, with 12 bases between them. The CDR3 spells CASSSQALTTNEKLFF. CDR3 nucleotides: TGTGCCAGCAGCTCGCAGGCTCTTACAACTAATGAAAAACTGTTTTTT.

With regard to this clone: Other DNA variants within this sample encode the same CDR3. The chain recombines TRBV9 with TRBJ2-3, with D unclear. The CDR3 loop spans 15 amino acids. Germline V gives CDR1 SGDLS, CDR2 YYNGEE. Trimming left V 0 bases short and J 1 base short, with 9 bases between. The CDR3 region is CASSVVGSGTDTQYF. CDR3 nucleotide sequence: TGTGCCAGCAGCGTAGTCGGGTCCGGCACAGATACGCAGTATTTT. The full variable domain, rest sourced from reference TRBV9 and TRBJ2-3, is DSGVTQTPKHLITATGQRVTLRCSPRSGDLSVYWYQQSLDQGLQFLIQYYNGEERAKGNILERFSAQQFPDLHSELNLSSLELGDSALYFCASSVVGSGTDTQYFGPGTRLTVL.

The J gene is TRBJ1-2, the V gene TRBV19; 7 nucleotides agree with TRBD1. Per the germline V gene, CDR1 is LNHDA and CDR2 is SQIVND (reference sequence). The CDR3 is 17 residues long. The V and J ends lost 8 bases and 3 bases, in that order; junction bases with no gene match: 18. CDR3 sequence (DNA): TGTGCCAGTCGAAGCCTTTACCGGGACAGAAAGCACTATGGCTACACCTTC. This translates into CASRSLYRDRKHYGYTF.

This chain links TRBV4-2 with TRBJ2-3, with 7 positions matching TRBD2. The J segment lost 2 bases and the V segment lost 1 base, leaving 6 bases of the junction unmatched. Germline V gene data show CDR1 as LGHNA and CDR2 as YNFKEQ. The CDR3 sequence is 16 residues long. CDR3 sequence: CASSQGLREDTDTQYF. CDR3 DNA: TGTGCCAGCAGCCAAGGTTTACGGGAGGACACAGATACGCAGTATTTT.

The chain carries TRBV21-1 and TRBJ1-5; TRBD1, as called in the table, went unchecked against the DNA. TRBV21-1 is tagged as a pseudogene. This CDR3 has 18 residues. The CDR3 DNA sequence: TGTGCCAGCAGCAAAGGAAGGTGGGAAGGGGCGGCCTCTCAGCCCCAGCATTTT. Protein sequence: CASSKGRWEGAASQPQHF.